This TCR beta chain appears in the sequencing data of a study of cytomegalovirus exposure and HLA in healthy donors. Study overall: Earlier work reported approximately 100 million unique TCR beta sequences from approximately 180 million T cells. Broader study findings: Only CMV serostatus was available as immune exposure information. Later analysis identified 17,000 or so TCR beta sequences associated with HLA alleles, using a false discovery rate threshold of 0.05.

From germline, CDR1 is MNHEY and CDR2 SVGAGI. The V and J ends lost 3 bases and 7 bases, in that order; junction bases with no gene match: 6. The CDR3 is made up of 15 amino acids. Researchers ran the PCR with 60 Vbeta and 13 Jbeta primers. Sequencing used immunoSEQ multiplex PCR; TCRdb keeps in-frame clones, though not all of them. Of roughly 140,000 clones listed, 80% to 90% are singletons. This clone is a singleton in its sample. Its specificity is not known. The origin of this receptor is a woman aged 18-29 years in good health and CMV-seronegative. Sequenced: PBMCs. The chain uses TRBV6-5 and TRBJ1-4, with TRBD1 identical over 9 bases. Written as DNA, the CDR3 is TGTGCCAGCAGTTATTCGGACAGGGGTGGTGAAAAACTGTTTTTT. It codes for CASSYSDRGGEKLFF.